These 27 T cell receptor beta chains were all obtained from the same sample, sequenced in a study of control samples from healthy donors and cancer patients. Generated by immunoSEQ multiplex PCR, the TCRdb table keeps only in-frame clones and is missing some. Of 45,000 to 60,000 clones listed, about nine tenths were seen once; the top ten hold around an eighth. Source material: PBMCs. These receptor sequences come from a man in his sixties with head and neck cancer.

The V and J genes are TRBV9 and TRBJ1-4; D gene ambiguous. The CDR3 runs 15 residues. V was clipped by 3 bases and J by 4 bases, with 13 bases between them. Germline CDR1 reads SGDLS; CDR2 reads YYNGEE. CDR3 in amino acids: CASSGRGGLNEKLFF. DNA of the CDR3: TGTGCCAGCAGCGGGCGGGGAGGCCTTAATGAAAAACTGTTTTTT.

The rearrangement joins TRBV4-3 to TRBJ1-2; 7 bases match TRBD1. The V gene's germline CDR1 is LGHNA and CDR2 YSLEER. V shed 4 bases and J 6 bases; nucleotides not matched to a gene: 8. The CDR3 has 14 amino acids. The CDR3 coding sequence is TGCGCCAGCAGCCCCCGTTGGGACAGCGATGGCTACACCTTC. Residues: CASSPRWDSDGYTF.

The V call is TRBV11-2, the J call TRBJ2-1; D might be TRBD2 (5 bases). Trimming removed 0 bases at V and 4 bases at J, with 7 bases between. Germline assignment: CDR1 SGHAT and CDR2 FQNNGV. This CDR3 is 14 amino acids long. The CDR3 is CASSLDGGYNEQFF. The CDR3 bases are TGTGCCAGCAGCTTAGATGGCGGGTACAATGAGCAGTTCTTC.

CDR3 loop: CASSLEPGLAGNNEQFF. CDR3 nucleotide sequence: TGTGCCAGCAGCTTGGAGCCAGGACTAGCGGGGAACAATGAGCAGTTCTTC. The chain couples TRBV5-4 to TRBJ2-1; 12 bases align to TRBD2. The V gene's germline CDR1 is SGHNT and CDR2 YYREEE (reference sequence). The junction had 6 bases not matched to a gene; V was cut back by 0 bases and J by 5 bases. The CDR3 length is 17 residues.

This chain uses TRBV7-2 with TRBJ2-7; D remains unclear. The V end was cut by 5 bases, the J end by 6 bases, with 17 bases between. Germline loops: CDR1 SGHTA, CDR2 FQGNSA. The CDR3 runs 14 residues. The CDR3 bases are TGTGCCAGCAGCCCCCGGACCCTACCCTCCGAGCAGTACTTC. Amino acids: CASSPRTLPSEQYF. The variable domain in full, completed from reference TRBV7-2 and TRBJ2-7, reads GAGVSQSPSNKVTEKGKDVELRCDPISGHTALYWYRQSLGQGLEFLIYFQGNSAPDKSGLPSDRFSAERTGGSVSTLTIQRTQQEDSAVYLCASSPRTLPSEQYFGPGTRLTVT.

The V and J genes are TRBV6-5 and TRBJ1-2; 7 nucleotides match TRBD1. The trim removed 7 bases at V and 3 bases at J, leaving 8 bases unmatched. Germline CDR1 reads MNHEY; CDR2 reads SVGAGI. The CDR3 has 14 amino acids. CDR3 sequence: CASNTGTEHYGYTF. Here the CDR3 DNA reads TGTGCCAGCAACACCGGGACAGAGCACTATGGCTACACCTTC.

J is TRBJ1-1 and V is TRBV6-5, with D possibly TRBD1 on 5 matching bases. The V end lost 0 bases, the J end lost 11 bases, and 10 bases lay between the germline ends. The CDR3 is 12 residues long. CDR1 MNHEY and CDR2 SVGAGI come from the germline V gene. Written as DNA, the CDR3 is TGTGCCAGCAGTTACTCGGCAGGGAGGGCTTTCTTT. Translated: CASSYSAGRAFF.

J is TRBJ2-1 and V is TRBV11-1; TRBD1 matches 8 bases. The CDR3 sequence is 16 residues long. Looked up from germline, CDR1 is SGHAT and CDR2 is FQDESV (reference sequence). V lost 5 bases to trimming and J lost 6 bases; unmatched junction nucleotides: 12. CDR3 region: CASSQYKDRVTNEQFF. CDR3 in DNA: TGTGCCAGCAGCCAATATAAGGACAGGGTAACCAATGAGCAGTTCTTC. Complete variable domain (other parts from reference TRBV11-1 and TRBJ2-1): EAEVAQSPRYKITEKSQAVAFWCDPISGHATLYWYRQILGQGPELLVQFQDESVVDDSQLPKDRFSAERLKGVDSTLKIQPAELGDSAMYLCASSQYKDRVTNEQFFGPGTRLTVL.

The chain has TRBV6-5 and TRBJ1-2; maybe TRBD1 (5 bases). Germline loops: CDR1 MNHEY, CDR2 SVGAGI. This CDR3 contains 14 residues. V gave up 0 bases and J gave up 6 bases, with 11 bases separating them. Here the CDR3 reads CASSYSQLQDGYTF. DNA of the CDR3: TGTGCCAGCAGTTACTCGCAGTTACAGGATGGCTACACCTTC.

The chain joins TRBV6-2 or TRBV6-3 to TRBJ2-5; D is unresolved. Germline CDR1 is MNHEY and CDR2 is SVGEGT. CDR3 length equals 11 residues. The V end was cut by 6 bases, the J end by 5 bases, with 7 bases between. The CDR3 sequence is CASSYRETQYF. The CDR3 nucleotides read TGTGCCAGCAGCTATCGGGAGACCCAGTACTTC.

The chain recombines TRBV30 with TRBJ2-2; 12 bases are shared with TRBD1. CDR1 and CDR2 from the germline V gene are GTSNPN and SVGIG (reference sequence). This CDR3 has 18 residues. V lost 3 bases, J lost 3 bases, and 11 bases stayed unmatched. CDR3: CAWRGRGQGATYTGELFF. The CDR3 region has the DNA TGTGCCTGGAGGGGACGGGGACAGGGGGCGACTTACACCGGGGAGCTGTTTTTT.

This clone was observed a single time. The V gene is TRBV29-1, the J gene TRBJ1-1, with D perhaps matching TRBD1 (5 bases). This CDR3 region has 14 residues. The germline V gene has CDR1 SQVTM and CDR2 ANQGSEA. V was cut by 2 bases and J by 7 bases, with 17 bases left in between. CDR3 protein: CSVELTERYLEAFF. The CDR3 nucleotides read TGCAGCGTTGAACTGACAGAACGCTACCTTGAAGCTTTCTTT.

J is TRBJ1-4 and V is TRBV20-1; the D is unclear. V lost 8 bases to trimming and J lost 8 bases, with 12 bases between them. CDR3 size: 11 residues. The germline gives CDR1 DFQATT, CDR2 SNEGSKA (reference sequence). CDR3 in amino acids: CSPNFGEKLFF. In DNA, the CDR3 is TGCAGTCCGAATTTTGGGGAAAAACTGTTTTTT.

The chain carries TRBV5-1 and TRBJ2-2; TRBD1 aligns across 10 bases. Germline V gives CDR1 SGHRS, CDR2 YFSETQ. This CDR3 has 16 residues. V shed 3 bases, J shed 3 bases, and the junction held 5 bases outside the gene matches. The CDR3 DNA reads TGCGCCAGCAGCTGGGCCGGGACAGGGGACACCGGGGAGCTGTTTTTT. Translating gives CASSWAGTGDTGELFF.

J is TRBJ1-6 and V is TRBV6-6, with no clear D. The CDR3 runs 16 residues. Looked up from germline, CDR1 is MNHNY and CDR2 is SVGAGI (reference sequence). V was pared by 7 bases and J by 11 bases, with 24 bases between. This chain's CDR3 is CASTNPRGPVGPPLHF. The CDR3 DNA follows: TGTGCCAGCACAAATCCCAGAGGCCCAGTAGGTCCACCCCTCCACTTT.

The rearrangement joins TRBV9 to TRBJ2-7; 9 nucleotides match TRBD1. Germline assignment: CDR1 SGDLS and CDR2 YYNGEE. The CDR3 totals 16 residues. V lost 4 bases, J lost 4 bases, and 12 bases stayed unmatched. The CDR3: CASSLESGTGRYEQYF. The CDR3 DNA is TGTGCCAGCAGCTTAGAGAGTGGGACAGGGAGGTACGAGCAGTACTTC.

This clone was counted once. The gene calls are TRBV27 and TRBJ2-2; tentatively, D is TRBD1 (5 bases). Germline CDR1 and CDR2: MNHEY and SMNVEV (reference sequence). V lost 2 bases to trimming and J lost 7 bases, with 14 bases between them. The CDR3 sequence is 15 residues long. CDR3 bases: TGTGCCAGCAGTTTAGGGTGGGGCGATATCGGGGAGCTGTTTTTT. This encodes CASSLGWGDIGELFF.

The rearrangement links TRBV4-3 to TRBJ2-1; 10 bases agree with TRBD2. The CDR3 covers 14 residues. Looked up from germline, CDR1 is LGHNA and CDR2 is YSLEER. With V trimmed by 3 bases and J by 10 bases, 6 bases remained unmatched. CDR3 in amino acids: CASSQEAGGAEQFF. CDR3 nucleotide sequence: TGCGCCAGCAGCCAGGAAGCGGGGGGGGCCGAGCAGTTCTTC.

The chain links TRBV20-1 to TRBJ1-5; maybe TRBD1 (5 bases). The CDR3 contains 14 residues. Trimming pared 3 bases from V and 4 bases from J, leaving 13 bases between. Germline V gene sequence: CDR1 DFQATT, CDR2 SNEGSKA (reference sequence). CDR3 nucleotides: TGCAGTGCTAGTTTGTCAGGGTATAATCAGCCCCAGCATTTT. It is translated as CSASLSGYNQPQHF.

Comments on this clone: The junction departs from the called germline gene at one end, perhaps through a read error. V gene TRBV6-2 or TRBV6-3 combines with J gene TRBJ1-1, with 7 nucleotides matching TRBD1. The CDR3 loop spans 11 amino acids. Looked up from germline, CDR1 is MNHEY and CDR2 is SVGEGT. In nucleotides, the CDR3 is TGTGCCAGCAGTACCGGGACAGAAGCGGACTTT. It yields the protein CASSTGTEADF.

V and J are TRBV29-1 and TRBJ2-7, with 11 bases lining up with TRBD1. J lost 2 bases, V lost 7 bases, and 7 bases had no gene match. There are 14 residues in the CDR3. CDR1 and CDR2 from the germline V gene are SQVTM and ANQGSEA. The CDR3 is CSAGTGGDPYEQYF. CDR3 nucleotide sequence: TGCAGCGCGGGGACAGGGGGGGATCCCTACGAGCAGTACTTC.

V usage is TRBV5-6 and J usage is TRBJ2-7; no definite D call. Trimming removed 3 bases at V and 7 bases at J, with 8 bases between. The CDR3 is 11 amino acids. Germline V gene lookup returns CDR1 SGHDT and CDR2 YYEEEE. The CDR3 sequence is CASSWAREQYF. CDR3 nucleotide sequence: TGTGCCAGCAGCTGGGCCCGGGAGCAGTACTTC.

The rearrangement joins TRBV6-2 or TRBV6-3 to TRBJ1-5; weak D call: TRBD1 (5 bases). V dropped 4 bases and J dropped 0 bases, with 7 bases sitting between them. The CDR3 consists of 14 residues. Germline loops: CDR1 MNHEY, CDR2 SVGEGT. The CDR3 nucleotides are TGTGCCAGCAGTTTCGACAGTAGCAATCAGCCCCAGCATTTT. Its protein product is CASSFDSSNQPQHF.

The chain is built from TRBV30 and TRBJ1-1; 7 nucleotides match TRBD1. This CDR3 contains 14 residues. V shed 3 bases and J 2 bases; nucleotides not matched to a gene: 6. CDR1 is GTSNPN and CDR2 is SVGIG in the germline V gene (reference sequence). The CDR3 is CAWRPDRANTEAFF. The CDR3 region has the DNA TGTGCCTGGAGACCCGACAGGGCCAACACTGAAGCTTTCTTT. The variable domain in full, with the rest retrieved from reference TRBV30 and TRBJ1-1, is SQTIHQWPATLVQPVGSPLSLECTVEGTSNPNLYWYRQAAGRGLQLLFYSVGIGQISSEVPQNLSASRPQDRQFILSSKKLLLSDSGFYLCAWRPDRANTEAFFGQGTRLTVV.

The V call is TRBV7-2, the J call TRBJ1-3, with D perhaps TRBD1 (5 bases). Per the germline V gene, CDR1 is SGHTA and CDR2 is FQGNSA. The ends were cut back, 4 bases at V and 4 bases at J, with 11 bases in the middle. CDR3 size: 14 residues. CDR3 DNA sequence: TGTGCCAGCAGCTCTGCCCGGGGGGGAAACACCATATATTTT. It yields the protein CASSSARGGNTIYF.

The gene calls are TRBV7-6 and TRBJ1-1; TRBD1 is a possible D gene (5 bases). V was shortened by 5 bases and J by 2 bases, with 12 bases between the two germline ends. Looked up from germline, CDR1 is SGHVS and CDR2 is FNYEAQ. The CDR3 sequence is 14 residues long. The DNA for the CDR3 is TGTGCCAGCAGCCCAAGAACAGGTAACACTGAAGCTTTCTTT. Translation gives CASSPRTGNTEAFF.

This sequence joins TRBV19 and TRBJ1-1, with D unresolved. CDR1 is LNHDA and CDR2 is SQIVND in the germline V gene (reference sequence). Trimming removed 3 bases at V and 1 base at J, with 6 bases between. The length of the CDR3 is 13 residues. CDR3 DNA sequence: TGTGCCAGTAGTATCGGCCCGAACACTGAAGCTTTCTTT. Translated, it gives CASSIGPNTEAFF.